One sample yielded the 14 T cell receptor beta chains listed below, sequenced in a study of CD8 T cells in ankylosing spondylitis. TCRdb fed the 5' RACE reads into MiXCR, producing one record per CDR3 protein. Of 100,000 to 150,000 distinct CDR3 sequences in the sample, roughly 10% were seen once. Sequences were obtained from blood, either unsorted or a sorted T cell fraction (not recorded which). Receptors were obtained from a female donor with ankylosing spondylitis or in good health (not recorded which).

Worth noting for this clonotype: A much larger clone is a single base away; this may be a read error. The gene calls are TRBV6-1 and TRBJ2-1; perhaps TRBD2 as D (7 bases). CDR3 length: 15 residues. Germline-derived CDR1 and CDR2 are MNHNS and SASEGT. The CDR3 coding sequence is TGTGCCAGCAGACTACAGGGCCCCGGGGGGAATGAGCAGCTCTTC. As protein: CASRLQGPGGNEQLF.

Ten or more counts support this clonotype. The chain combines TRBV14 with TRBJ1-2; 9 bases match TRBD1. The J segment lost 7 bases and the V segment lost 4 bases, leaving 7 bases of the junction unmatched. The germline V gene has CDR1 SGHDN and CDR2 FVKESK. This CDR3 has 14 residues. CDR3 nucleotide sequence: TGTGCCAGCAGCCGCGGACAGGGGTTGGTTGGCTACACCTTC. This codes for CASSRGQGLVGYTF.

This clonotype was seen repeatedly, ten times or more. The CDR3 coding sequence is TGCGCCAGCAGCTCGGGGGGGTCCTACAATGAGCAGTTCTTC. Protein: CASSSGGSYNEQFF. The J gene is TRBJ2-1, the V gene TRBV10-2; TRBD2 matches at 8 bases. Germline CDR1 reads WSHSY; CDR2 reads SAAADI. CDR3 length equals 14 residues. V dropped 6 bases and J dropped 1; count of bases not matched to a gene: 2.

There are many counts of this clonotype. The chain couples TRBV11-1 to TRBJ2-3; 12 bases map to TRBD2. The CDR3 is 19 amino acids. Per germline, CDR1 SGHAT and CDR2 FQDESV (reference sequence). The V segment lost 3 bases and the J segment 3 bases; nucleotides outside the gene matches: 13. The CDR3 sequence: CASSFPLTSGRRGTDTQYF. The CDR3 nucleotides read TGTGCCAGCAGCTTCCCCCTGACTAGCGGGAGACGTGGTACAGATACGCAGTATTTT. The whole variable domain, filled in from reference TRBV11-1 and TRBJ2-3, reads EAEVAQSPRYKITEKSQAVAFWCDPISGHATLYWYRQILGQGPELLVQFQDESVVDDSQLPKDRFSAERLKGVDSTLKIQPAELGDSAMYLCASSFPLTSGRRGTDTQYFGPGTRLTVL.

In its sample, this clonotype was seen many times. The J gene is TRBJ2-7, the V gene TRBV20-1; weak D call: TRBD2 (6 bases). CDR3 length: 12 amino acids. V gave up 3 bases and J gave up 2 bases, with 8 bases separating them. Germline V gene data show CDR1 as DFQATT and CDR2 as SNEGSKA (reference sequence). The CDR3: CSASWGAYEQYF. The CDR3 DNA sequence: TGCAGTGCTAGTTGGGGGGCCTACGAGCAGTACTTC.

This clonotype appeared many times. The V gene is TRBV11-1, the J gene TRBJ2-1, with unresolved D. There are 18 residues in the CDR3. The V gene lost 0 bases and the J gene lost 0 bases, with 15 bases spanning the gap. Germline V CDR1 and CDR2: SGHAT, FQDESV (reference sequence). CDR3: CASSLAVRYSSSYNEQFF. CDR3 bases: TGTGCCAGCAGCTTAGCGGTTCGCTATTCTAGCTCCTACAATGAGCAGTTCTTC. Looking up the rest from reference TRBV11-1 and TRBJ2-1 gives the full variable domain: EAEVAQSPRYKITEKSQAVAFWCDPISGHATLYWYRQILGQGPELLVQFQDESVVDDSQLPKDRFSAERLKGVDSTLKIQPAELGDSAMYLCASSLAVRYSSSYNEQFFGPGTRLTVL.

This clonotype was recorded many times. The rearrangement links TRBV7-3 to TRBJ2-1, with 10 nucleotides matching TRBD1. The CDR3 is 16 residues long. After removal of 5 bases from V and 7 bases from J, the junction contained 11 bases not matched to a gene. Per germline, CDR1 SGHTA and CDR2 FQGTGA. The CDR3: CASSTGQGVSWNEQFF. CDR3 nucleotide sequence: TGTGCCAGCAGCACCGGACAGGGGGTCTCCTGGAATGAGCAGTTCTTC.

This clonotype was picked up many times. The chain has TRBV20-1 and TRBJ1-2; D perhaps matches TRBD1 (6 bases). V was trimmed by 3 bases and J by 8 bases, leaving 16 bases between them. The CDR3 spans 13 residues. Per germline, CDR1 DFQATT and CDR2 SNEGSKA (reference sequence). The DNA of the CDR3 is TGCAGTGCTAGTGGACAGATGAGAGAAGGCTACACCTTC. Translating it yields CSASGQMREGYTF.

This clonotype was counted many times. The chain uses TRBV18 and TRBJ1-1, with 7 bases matching TRBD1. The CDR3 spans 17 residues. V lost 3 bases to trimming and J lost 5 bases; unmatched junction nucleotides: 15. The germline gives CDR1 KGHSH, CDR2 LQKENI. The CDR3 loop reads CASSPLGTEGGRTEAFF. In DNA, the CDR3 is TGTGCCAGCTCACCCCTGGGGACAGAGGGGGGTCGGACTGAAGCTTTCTTT.

This clonotype was observed many times. The CDR3 DNA is TGCGCCAGCAGCTTGGAGGGACAGGACTACAATGAGCAGTTCTTC. Translated: CASSLEGQDYNEQFF. The genes are TRBV5-1 and TRBJ2-1; 8 bases map to TRBD1. The CDR3 spans 15 residues. Germline CDR1 and CDR2: SGHRS and YFSETQ. Germline trimming cut 0 bases from V and 3 bases from J; bases unmatched to any gene: 2. The full variable domain, rest sourced from reference TRBV5-1 and TRBJ2-1, is KAGVTQTPRYLIKTRGQQVTLSCSPISGHRSVSWYQQTPGQGLQFLFEYFSETQRNKGNFPGRFSGRQFSNSRSEMNVSTLELGDSALYLCASSLEGQDYNEQFFGPGTRLTVL.

This clonotype was detected only a few times. This chain joins TRBV9 and TRBJ2-5; 7 bases are shared with TRBD1. The J segment lost 5 bases and the V segment lost 3 bases, leaving 7 bases of the junction unmatched. Germline V lookup: CDR1 SGDLS, CDR2 YYNGEE. This CDR3 contains 14 residues. The CDR3 protein is CASSAQMTGETQYF. The CDR3 nucleotides read TGTGCCAGCAGCGCCCAGATGACAGGGGAGACCCAGTACTTC.

This clonotype showed up many times. The genes are TRBV29-1 and TRBJ1-1, with D unresolved. V lost 6 bases and J 0 bases, leaving 5 bases between the germline ends. The CDR3 is 11 residues long. From germline, CDR1 is SQVTM and CDR2 ANQGSEA. The CDR3 spells CSVAVNTEAFF. The DNA of the CDR3 is TGCAGCGTCGCAGTGAACACTGAAGCTTTCTTT. The whole variable domain, remainder taken from reference TRBV29-1 and TRBJ1-1, is SAVISQKPSRDICQRGTSLTIQCQVDSQVTMMFWYRQQPGQSLTLIATANQGSEATYESGFVIDKFPISRPNLTFSTLTVSNMSPEDSSIYLCSVAVNTEAFFGQGTRLTVV.

This clonotype was detected many times. The rearrangement links TRBV12-3 or TRBV12-4 to TRBJ1-1, with 10 bases fitting TRBD1. The CDR3 totals 15 residues. V lost 3 bases, J lost 2 bases, and 3 bases stayed unmatched. CDR3 sequence: CASSFRDRGNTEAFF. In DNA, the CDR3 is TGTGCCAGCAGTTTTCGGGACAGGGGTAACACTGAAGCTTTCTTT.

Concerning this clonotype: A much larger clone lies a single base off, so this may be a read error. This chain links TRBV27 with TRBJ1-5, with 9 nucleotides matching TRBD1. The CDR3 is made up of 17 amino acids. The J segment lost 6 bases and the V segment lost 5 bases, leaving 14 bases of the junction unmatched. Looked up from germline, CDR1 is MNHEY and CDR2 is SMNVEV (reference sequence). The DNA of the CDR3 is TGTGCCAGCAGTCCTGGACAGGGGTTAATGGGCAGTCAGCCCCAGCATTTT. Protein product: CASSPGQGLMGSQPQHF.